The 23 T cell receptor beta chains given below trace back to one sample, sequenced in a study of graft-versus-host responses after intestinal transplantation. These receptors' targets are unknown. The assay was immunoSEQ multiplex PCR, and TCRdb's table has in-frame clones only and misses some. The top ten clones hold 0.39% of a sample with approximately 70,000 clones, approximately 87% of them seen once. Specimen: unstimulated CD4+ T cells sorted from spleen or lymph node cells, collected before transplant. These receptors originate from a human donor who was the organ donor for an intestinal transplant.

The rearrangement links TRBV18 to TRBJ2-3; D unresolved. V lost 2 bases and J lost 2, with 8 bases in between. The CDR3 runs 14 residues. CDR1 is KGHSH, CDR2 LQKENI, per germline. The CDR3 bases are TGTGCCAGCTCACCAACGTCTACCACAGATACGCAGTATTTT. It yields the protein CASSPTSTTDTQYF. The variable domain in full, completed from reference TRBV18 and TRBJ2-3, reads NAGVMQNPRHLVRRRGQEARLRCSPMKGHSHVYWYRQLPEEGLKFMVYLQKENIIDESGMPKERFSAEFPKEGPSILRIQQVVRGDSAAYFCASSPTSTTDTQYFGPGTRLTVL.

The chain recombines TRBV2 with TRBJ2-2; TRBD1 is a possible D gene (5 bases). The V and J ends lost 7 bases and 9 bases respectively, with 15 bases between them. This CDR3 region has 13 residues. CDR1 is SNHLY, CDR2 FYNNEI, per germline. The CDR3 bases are TGTGCCAGCAATGGGGCAAGCGACAGGGAGCTGTTTTTT. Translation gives CASNGASDRELFF. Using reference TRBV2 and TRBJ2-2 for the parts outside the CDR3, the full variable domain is EPEVTQTPSHQVTQMGQEVILRCVPISNHLYFYWYRQILGQKVEFLVSFYNNEISEKSEIFDDQFSVERPDGSNFTLKIRSTKLEDSAMYFCASNGASDRELFFGEGSRLTVL.

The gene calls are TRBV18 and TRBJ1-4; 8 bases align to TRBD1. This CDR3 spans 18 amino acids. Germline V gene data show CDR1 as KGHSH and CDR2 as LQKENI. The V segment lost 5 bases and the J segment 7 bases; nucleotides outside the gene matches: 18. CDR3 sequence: CASSRNRQGQISGEKLFF. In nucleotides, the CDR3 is TGTGCCAGCTCAAGAAACCGACAGGGGCAAATATCGGGTGAAAAACTGTTTTTT. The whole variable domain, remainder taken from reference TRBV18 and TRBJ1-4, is NAGVMQNPRHLVRRRGQEARLRCSPMKGHSHVYWYRQLPEEGLKFMVYLQKENIIDESGMPKERFSAEFPKEGPSILRIQQVVRGDSAAYFCASSRNRQGQISGEKLFFGSGTQLSVL.

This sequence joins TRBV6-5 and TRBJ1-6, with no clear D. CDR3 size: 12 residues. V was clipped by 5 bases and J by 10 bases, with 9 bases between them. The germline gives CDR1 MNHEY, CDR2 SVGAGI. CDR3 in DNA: TGTGCCAGCAGTCCCCTCGGGTCACCCCTCCACTTT. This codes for CASSPLGSPLHF.

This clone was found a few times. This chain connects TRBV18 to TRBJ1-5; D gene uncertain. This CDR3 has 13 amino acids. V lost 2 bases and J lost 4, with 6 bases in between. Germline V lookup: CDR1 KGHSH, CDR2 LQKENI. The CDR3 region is CASSPTENQPQHF. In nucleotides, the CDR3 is TGTGCCAGCTCACCAACAGAGAATCAGCCCCAGCATTTT.

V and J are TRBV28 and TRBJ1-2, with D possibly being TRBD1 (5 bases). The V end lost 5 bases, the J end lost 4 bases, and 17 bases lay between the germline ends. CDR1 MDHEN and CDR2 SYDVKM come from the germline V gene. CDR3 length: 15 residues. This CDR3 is CASSKQVHHPYGYTF. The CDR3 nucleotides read TGTGCCAGCAGTAAACAGGTACACCACCCCTATGGCTACACCTTC.

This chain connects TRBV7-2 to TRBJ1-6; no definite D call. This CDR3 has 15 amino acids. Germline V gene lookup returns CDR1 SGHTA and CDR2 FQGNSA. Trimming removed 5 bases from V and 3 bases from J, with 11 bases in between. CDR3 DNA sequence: TGTGCCAGCAGCACACAACAGTTCTATAATTCACCCCTCCACTTT. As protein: CASSTQQFYNSPLHF.

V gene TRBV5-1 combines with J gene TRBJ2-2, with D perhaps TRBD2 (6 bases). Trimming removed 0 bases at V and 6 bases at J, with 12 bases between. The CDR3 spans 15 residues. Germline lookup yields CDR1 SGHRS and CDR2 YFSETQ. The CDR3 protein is CASSLVLTGAGELFF. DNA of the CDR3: TGCGCCAGCAGCTTGGTTTTAACGGGGGCCGGGGAGCTGTTTTTT.

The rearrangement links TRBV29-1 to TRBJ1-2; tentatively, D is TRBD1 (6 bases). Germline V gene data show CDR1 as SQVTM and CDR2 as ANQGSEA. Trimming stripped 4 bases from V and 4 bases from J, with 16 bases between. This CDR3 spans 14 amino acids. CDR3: CSVGSRGGRYGYTF. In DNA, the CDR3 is TGCAGCGTTGGGTCTAGGGGGGGTCGCTATGGCTACACCTTC.

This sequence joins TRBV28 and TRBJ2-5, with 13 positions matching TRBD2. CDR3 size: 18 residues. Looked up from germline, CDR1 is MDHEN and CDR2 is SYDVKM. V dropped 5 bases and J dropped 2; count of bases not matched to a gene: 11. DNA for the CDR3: TGTGCCAGCAGTCCTGGGGCTTGGACTAGCGGGGGACAAGAGACCCAGTACTTC. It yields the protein CASSPGAWTSGGQETQYF.

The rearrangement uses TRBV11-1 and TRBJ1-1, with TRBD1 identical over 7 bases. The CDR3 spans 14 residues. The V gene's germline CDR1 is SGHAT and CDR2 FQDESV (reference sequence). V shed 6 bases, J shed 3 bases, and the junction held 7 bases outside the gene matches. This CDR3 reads CASSFRTGYTEAFF. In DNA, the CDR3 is TGTGCCAGCAGTTTTCGGACAGGATACACTGAAGCTTTCTTT. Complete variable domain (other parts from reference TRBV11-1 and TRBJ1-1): EAEVAQSPRYKITEKSQAVAFWCDPISGHATLYWYRQILGQGPELLVQFQDESVVDDSQLPKDRFSAERLKGVDSTLKIQPAELGDSAMYLCASSFRTGYTEAFFGQGTRLTVV.

The CDR3 is CAWSVGGLAGGLVEQFF. CDR3 DNA: TGTGCCTGGAGTGTAGGGGGACTAGCGGGGGGGCTAGTTGAGCAGTTCTTC. The chain joins TRBV30 to TRBJ2-1; the match to TRBD2 covers 16 bases. CDR3 length: 17 amino acids. V gave up 0 bases and J gave up 9 bases; unmatched junction bases: 8. Germline CDR1 GTSNPN, CDR2 SVGIG (reference sequence).

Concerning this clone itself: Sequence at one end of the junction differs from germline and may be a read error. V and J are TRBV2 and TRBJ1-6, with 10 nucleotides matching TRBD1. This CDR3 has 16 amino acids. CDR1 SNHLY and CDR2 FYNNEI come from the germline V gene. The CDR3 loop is CASREDRGLGNSPLHF. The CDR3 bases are TGTGCCAGCAGGGAAGACAGGGGGCTCGGTAATTCACCCCTCCACTTT.

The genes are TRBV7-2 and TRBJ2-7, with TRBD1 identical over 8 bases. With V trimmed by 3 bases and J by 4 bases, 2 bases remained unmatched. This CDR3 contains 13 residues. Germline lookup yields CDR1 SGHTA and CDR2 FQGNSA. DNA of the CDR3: TGTGCCAGCAGCTTCCGGACAGGGTACGAGCAGTACGTC. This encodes CASSFRTGYEQYV.

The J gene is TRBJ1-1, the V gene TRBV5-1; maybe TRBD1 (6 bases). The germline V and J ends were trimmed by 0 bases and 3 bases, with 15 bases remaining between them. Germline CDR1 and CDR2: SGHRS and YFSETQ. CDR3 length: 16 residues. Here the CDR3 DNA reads TGCGCCAGCAGCTTGGTCGGGGGGGGCGTAGACACTGAAGCTTTCTTT. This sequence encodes CASSLVGGGVDTEAFF.

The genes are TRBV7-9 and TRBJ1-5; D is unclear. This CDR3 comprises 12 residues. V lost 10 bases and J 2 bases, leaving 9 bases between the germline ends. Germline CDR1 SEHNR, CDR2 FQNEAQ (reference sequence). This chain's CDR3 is CATAGGNQPQHF. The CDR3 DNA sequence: TGTGCCACCGCCGGGGGCAATCAGCCCCAGCATTTT. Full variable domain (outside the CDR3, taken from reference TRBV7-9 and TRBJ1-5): DTGVSQNPRHKITKRGQNVTFRCDPISEHNRLYWYRQTLGQGPEFLTYFQNEAQLEKSRLLSDRFSAERPKGSFSTLEIQRTEQGDSAMYLCATAGGNQPQHFGDGTRLSIL.

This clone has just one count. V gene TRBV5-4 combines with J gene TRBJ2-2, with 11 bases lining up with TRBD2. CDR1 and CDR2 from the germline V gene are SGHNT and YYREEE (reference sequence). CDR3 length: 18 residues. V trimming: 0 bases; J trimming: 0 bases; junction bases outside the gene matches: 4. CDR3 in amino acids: CASSLAFSGGANTGELFF. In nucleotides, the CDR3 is TGTGCCAGCAGCTTGGCCTTTAGCGGGGGGGCGAACACCGGGGAGCTGTTTTTT.

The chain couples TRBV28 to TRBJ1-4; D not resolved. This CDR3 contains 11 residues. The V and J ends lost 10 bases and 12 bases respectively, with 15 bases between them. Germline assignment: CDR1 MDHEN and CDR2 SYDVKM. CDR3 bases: TGTGCCACCAAAGAGGGCATGGAACTGTTTTTT. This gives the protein CATKEGMELFF.

The CDR3 DNA reads as TGTGCCAGCAGTGCCCACAGCCCAACTAATGAAAAACTGTTTTTT. Its protein product is CASSAHSPTNEKLFF. The genes are TRBV6-1 and TRBJ1-4, with D unresolved. The germline V gene has CDR1 MNHNS and CDR2 SASEGT. The CDR3 is made up of 15 amino acids. The V and J ends lost 4 bases and 0 bases respectively, with 9 bases between them.

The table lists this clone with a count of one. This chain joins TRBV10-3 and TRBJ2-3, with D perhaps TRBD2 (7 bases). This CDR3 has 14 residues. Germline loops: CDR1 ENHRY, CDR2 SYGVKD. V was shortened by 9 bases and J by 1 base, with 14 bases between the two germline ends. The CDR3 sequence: CAIRGGGGTDTQYF. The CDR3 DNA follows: TGTGCCATTAGGGGAGGGGGTGGCACAGATACGCAGTATTTT.

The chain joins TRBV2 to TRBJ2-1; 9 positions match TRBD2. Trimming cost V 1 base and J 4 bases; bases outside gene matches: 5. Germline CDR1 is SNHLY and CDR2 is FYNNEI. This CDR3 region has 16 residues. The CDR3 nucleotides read TGTGCCAGCAGTGAAGGGCGGGGGGGATCTTACAATGAGCAGTTCTTC. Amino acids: CASSEGRGGSYNEQFF.

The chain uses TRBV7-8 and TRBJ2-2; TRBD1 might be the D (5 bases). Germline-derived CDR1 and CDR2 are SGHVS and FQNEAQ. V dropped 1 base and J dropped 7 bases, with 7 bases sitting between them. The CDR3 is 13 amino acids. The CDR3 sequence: CASSLGGIGELFF. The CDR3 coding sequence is TGTGCCAGCAGCTTAGGGGGCATCGGGGAGCTGTTTTTT.

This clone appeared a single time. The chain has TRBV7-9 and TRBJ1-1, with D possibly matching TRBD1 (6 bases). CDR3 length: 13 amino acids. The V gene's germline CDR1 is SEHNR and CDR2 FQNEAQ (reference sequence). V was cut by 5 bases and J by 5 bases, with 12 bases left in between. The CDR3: CASSRTQGTEAFF. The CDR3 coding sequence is TGTGCCAGCAGCCGAACACAGGGAACTGAAGCTTTCTTT.